The 19 T cell receptor beta chains in this list originate from one sample, sequenced in a study of OX40 agonist ivuxolimab in advanced cancers. The repertoire was sequenced with immunoSEQ multiplex PCR; TCRdb's copy has only in-frame clones and lacks some. The sample has roughly 89,000 clones, just under 90% seen once. Sequenced here: CD4+ or CD8+ T cells sorted from blood, sampled in a trial of the OX40 agonist ivuxolimab. These receptors were collected from an adult with an advanced solid tumor such as melanoma, head and neck, liver or kidney cancer.

The chain carries TRBV14 and TRBJ2-7; 9 bases agree with TRBD1. The CDR3 runs to 15 residues. The germline CDR1 and CDR2 sequences are SGHDN and FVKESK. Unmatched junction bases numbered 5, after V lost 4 bases and J lost 1 base. CDR3 loop: CASSRGTGISYEQYF. CDR3 nucleotide sequence: TGTGCCAGCAGCCGTGGGACAGGGATTTCCTACGAGCAGTACTTC. Full variable domain (remainder filled in from reference TRBV14 and TRBJ2-7): EAGVTQFPSHSVIEKGQTVTLRCDPISGHDNLYWYRRVMGKEIKFLLHFVKESKQDESGMPNNRFLAERTGGTYSTLKVQPAELEDSGVYFCASSRGTGISYEQYFGPGTRLTVT.

This clone was seen a handful of times. J is TRBJ2-7 and V is TRBV5-4, with D tentatively TRBD1 or TRBD2 (6 bases each). Per germline, CDR1 SGHNT and CDR2 YYREEE (reference sequence). V lost 0 bases, J lost 6 bases, and 13 bases lay in between. There are 14 residues in the CDR3. CDR3 in amino acids: CASSLEGWGAEQYF. Written as DNA, the CDR3 is TGTGCCAGCAGCTTGGAGGGGTGGGGGGCCGAGCAGTACTTC.

The V and J genes are TRBV14 and TRBJ2-4; possibly TRBD1 for D (6 bases). CDR1 and CDR2 from the germline V gene are SGHDN and FVKESK. The CDR3 is 13 amino acids. V was trimmed by 3 bases and J by 9 bases, leaving 12 bases between them. The CDR3 region has the DNA TGTGCCAGCAGCCATACAGGGTTCGGCATTCAGTACTTC. Encoded protein: CASSHTGFGIQYF.

This sequence joins TRBV10-3 and TRBJ1-1; D remains ambiguous. Trimming took 10 bases from V and 2 from J, leaving 11 bases between them. Germline V gene sequence: CDR1 ENHRY, CDR2 SYGVKD. The CDR3 is 12 amino acids. CDR3 coding DNA: TGTGCCACCAGAGGTGGAAACACTGAAGCTTTCTTT. It yields the protein CATRGGNTEAFF.

The chain couples TRBV9 to TRBJ2-1, with D possibly being TRBD2 (5 bases). The germline gives CDR1 SGDLS, CDR2 YYNGEE. The CDR3 has 16 residues. Trimming left V 2 bases short and J 0 bases short, with 12 bases between. The CDR3 is CASSVGLGSSYNEQFF. The DNA of the CDR3 is TGTGCCAGCAGCGTTGGTCTGGGGAGCTCCTACAATGAGCAGTTCTTC.

The chain recombines TRBV29-1 with TRBJ2-3, with D possibly called TRBD1 or TRBD2 (5 bases each). V lost 1 base and J 1 base, leaving 12 bases between the germline ends. Germline CDR1 and CDR2: SQVTM and ANQGSEA. This CDR3 has 15 residues. The CDR3 reads CSVEGGKEGTDTQYF. The CDR3 region has the DNA TGCAGCGTTGAAGGGGGGAAGGAGGGCACAGATACGCAGTATTTT.

The chain couples TRBV7-9 to TRBJ2-3, with D possibly TRBD1 on 6 matching bases. The V gene lost 5 bases and the J gene lost 4 bases, with 10 bases spanning the gap. CDR3 length: 13 amino acids. Germline V gives CDR1 SEHNR, CDR2 FQNEAQ (reference sequence). This chain's CDR3 is CASSEQGSDTQYF. CDR3 bases: TGTGCCAGCAGCGAACAGGGTTCAGATACGCAGTATTTT. Full variable domain (rest looked up from reference TRBV7-9 and TRBJ2-3): DTGVSQNPRHKITKRGQNVTFRCDPISEHNRLYWYRQTLGQGPEFLTYFQNEAQLEKSRLLSDRFSAERPKGSFSTLEIQRTEQGDSAMYLCASSEQGSDTQYFGPGTRLTVL.

The CDR3 nucleotides are TGTGCCAGCAGCAAAGAGGGCAGCACAGATACGCAGTATTTT. Amino acids: CASSKEGSTDTQYF. The chain carries TRBV7-6 and TRBJ2-3, with a weak D call TRBD2 (5 bases). Trimming cost V 5 bases and J 0 bases, with 9 bases left between them. The CDR3 consists of 14 residues. CDR1 SGHVS and CDR2 FNYEAQ come from the germline V gene.

The chain joins TRBV29-1 to TRBJ1-5; no definite D call. The V gene's germline CDR1 is SQVTM and CDR2 ANQGSEA. This CDR3 is built from 13 residues. With 2 bases removed from V and 6 bases from J, the gap between germline ends came to 11 bases. As DNA, the CDR3 is TGCAGCGTTGAACAAATCCCCGGTCAGCCCCAGCATTTT. It yields the protein CSVEQIPGQPQHF.

J is TRBJ2-7 and V is TRBV28; 7 bases are a match to TRBD1. The CDR3 runs to 14 residues. Unmatched junction bases numbered 7, after V lost 6 bases and J lost 2 bases. CDR1 is MDHEN, CDR2 SYDVKM, per germline. CDR3 in DNA: TGTGCCAGCAGACACCCGACAGGGCCCTACGAGCAGTACTTC. Translation gives CASRHPTGPYEQYF.

CDR3 amino acids: CASSPSGADYGYTF. Written as DNA, the CDR3 is TGCGCCAGCAGCCCTTCCGGGGCGGACTATGGCTACACCTTC. This chain uses TRBV5-1 with TRBJ1-2, with D possibly matching TRBD1 (5 bases). The CDR3 is 14 residues long. V was trimmed by 4 bases and J by 3 bases, leaving 13 bases between them. CDR1 and CDR2 from the germline V gene are SGHRS and YFSETQ.

This clone was found a few times. The V and J genes are TRBV2 and TRBJ2-7; 7 bases are shared with TRBD1. The CDR3 has 13 amino acids. Germline V gene data show CDR1 as SNHLY and CDR2 as FYNNEI. CDR3: CTGQELFSYEQYF. The CDR3 bases are TGTACTGGACAGGAGCTTTTTTCCTACGAGCAGTACTTC.

This clone was picked up one time. The chain is built from TRBV11-2 and TRBJ2-7, with D perhaps matching TRBD1 or TRBD2 (5 bases each). Germline V CDR1 and CDR2: SGHAT, FQNNGV. The CDR3 totals 15 residues. V lost 7 bases, J lost 0 bases, and 16 bases lay in between. In DNA form, the CDR3 reads TGTGCCAGCACCGACAGCGGATTTGGCTCCTACGAGCAGTACTTC. Amino acid sequence: CASTDSGFGSYEQYF.

The V gene is TRBV27, the J gene TRBJ2-3; perhaps TRBD2 as D (6 bases). Deletions cut 6 bases from V and 1 base from J, with 11 bases between. This CDR3 has 14 residues. Germline V gives CDR1 MNHEY, CDR2 SMNVEV (reference sequence). CDR3: CASSRGWGTDTQYF. The CDR3 DNA follows: TGTGCCAGCAGCCGGGGGTGGGGCACAGATACGCAGTATTTT.

The rearrangement links TRBV4-1 to TRBJ2-5; D tentatively fits TRBD1 or TRBD2 (6 bases each). The J call is in doubt because the DNA end fits TRBJ2-7 better. The CDR3 is made up of 17 amino acids. From germline, CDR1 is MGHRA and CDR2 YSYEKL. The CDR3 spells CASTPDGGQGTPYEQYF. Here the CDR3 DNA reads TGCGCCAGCACCCCCGATGGGGGGCAGGGGACCCCCTACGAGCAGTACTTC.

This clone was seen only a few times. The chain has TRBV7-9 and TRBJ2-7, with D possibly matching TRBD1 (5 bases). V lost 8 bases to trimming and J lost 0 bases, with 8 bases between them. Germline V lookup: CDR1 SEHNR, CDR2 FQNEAQ (reference sequence). The CDR3 runs 12 residues. In DNA, the CDR3 is TGTGCCAGCGGTAGGGGCTCCTACGAGCAGTACTTC. Protein product: CASGRGSYEQYF.

The CDR3 DNA reads as TGTGCCAGTAGTCCATCGGGAAGAGGGGGAGATACGCAGTATTTT. It specifies CASSPSGRGGDTQYF. The chain carries TRBV19 and TRBJ2-3; tentatively, D is TRBD1 (6 bases). The CDR3 totals 15 residues. From germline, CDR1 is LNHDA and CDR2 SQIVND (reference sequence). V was pared by 5 bases and J by 5 bases, with 17 bases between.

The genes are TRBV5-4 and TRBJ2-5, with 7 bases lining up with TRBD2. CDR1 is SGHNT and CDR2 is YYREEE in the germline V gene (reference sequence). The V gene end was trimmed by 0 bases and the J gene end by 5 bases; junction bases not matched to a gene: 7. This CDR3 contains 15 residues. This chain's CDR3 is CASSLEAGAVETQYF. The CDR3 nucleotides read TGTGCCAGCAGCTTGGAGGCGGGAGCTGTCGAGACCCAGTACTTC.

This chain connects TRBV6-6 to TRBJ2-7; 10 bases match TRBD1. With V trimmed by 2 bases and J by 2 bases, 3 bases remained unmatched. Per germline, CDR1 MNHNY and CDR2 SVGAGI (reference sequence). CDR3 length equals 15 residues. The CDR3 bases are TGTGCCAGCAGTTACCTTGGACAGGGGGCCTACGAGCAGTACTTC. Its translation is CASSYLGQGAYEQYF.